The sample holds a few counts of the clone carrying this T cell receptor (beta chain). Stated time point: after trial treatment. Treatment meaning: LDRT plus nivolumab, ipilimumab, low-dose cyclophosphamide and aspirin (RACIN trial). The data are from a study of low-dose radiotherapy and immunotherapy resistance in tumors. Germline assignment: CDR1 LGHDT and CDR2 YNNKEL (reference sequence). The CDR3 is 12 residues long. V was pared by 1 base and J by 2 bases, with 2 bases between. Covering alpha and beta chains, TRAV- and TRBV-specific primers were used for the first-strand cDNA. A constant-region primer paired with the V-primer adapter amplified TCRs over about 19 PCR cycles. A single record per CDR3 protein comes from TCRdb applying MiXCR to the reads. The table has approximately 84,000 distinct CDR3 sequences, around a sixth seen once; the top ten hold approximately 1.5%.

The J gene is TRBJ1-2, the V gene TRBV3-1; D gene uncertain. The sequenced sample was PBMCs, obtained after low-dose radiotherapy plus immunotherapy. This clonotype was sampled from a male donor with prostate cancer. CDR3 in DNA: TGTGCCAGCAGCCAAGTGAACTATGGCTACACCTTC. Translating it yields CASSQVNYGYTF.